These 30 T cell receptor beta chains were all obtained from the same sample, sequenced in a study of vaccination and CD4 T cells after COVID-19. What these receptors recognize is not known. The treatment: approximately 9-day PBMC culture with coronavirus spike peptide pools or control peptides (ViraFEST assay). Sequence data for DNA of cultured CD4+ T cells were generated by the Oncomine TCR Beta short-read assay. From the PCR reads, TCRdb called clonotypes with MiXCR, one entry per CDR3 protein. Here the sample spans 10,000 to 15,000 distinct CDR3 sequences, around four fifths being singletons. This specimen consisted of CD4+ T cells from blood, cultured in vitro, obtained after SARS-CoV-2 vaccination. The receptor set was obtained from a human donor who received a COVID-19 vaccine.

The chain combines TRBV7-6 with TRBJ2-3, with TRBD2 as a possible D gene (5 bases). CDR1 SGHVS and CDR2 FNYEAQ come from the germline V gene. CDR3 length: 13 residues. Trimming stripped 1 base from V and 3 bases from J, with 5 bases between. CDR3 in amino acids: CASSLGRTDTQYF. CDR3 DNA: TGTGCCAGCAGCTTAGGGAGGACAGATACGCAGTATTTT.

The chain uses TRBV6-2 or TRBV6-3 and TRBJ1-5; D remains ambiguous. V lost 2 bases and J 0 bases, leaving 14 bases between the germline ends. From germline, CDR1 is MNHEY and CDR2 SVGEGT. The CDR3 contains 17 residues. For the CDR3, the DNA is TGTGCCAGCAGTTACATTAACACCGGAGATAGCAATCAGCCCCAGCATTTT. This gives the protein CASSYINTGDSNQPQHF.

The J gene is TRBJ2-2, the V gene TRBV7-2; tentative D call: TRBD1 (6 bases). Trimming took 1 base from V and 4 from J, leaving 7 bases between them. The CDR3 runs to 14 residues. Germline loops: CDR1 SGHTA, CDR2 FQGNSA. The CDR3 protein is CASSLDRATGELFF. CDR3 nucleotide sequence: TGTGCCAGCAGCTTAGACAGGGCCACCGGGGAGCTGTTTTTT.

For the CDR3, the DNA is TGTGCCAGTGCGGCCCAGGGACAGGGGAACTATGGCTACACCTTC. This gives the protein CASAAQGQGNYGYTF. The genes are TRBV19 and TRBJ1-2; TRBD1 matches at 10 bases. The CDR3 is 15 residues long. V was clipped by 8 bases and J by 2 bases; unmatched bases: 8. Germline lookup yields CDR1 LNHDA and CDR2 SQIVND (reference sequence).

J is TRBJ2-5 and V is TRBV27, with TRBD1 matching 8 bases. The CDR3 sequence is 14 residues long. Germline V gene data show CDR1 as MNHEY and CDR2 as SMNVEV (reference sequence). With 4 bases clipped from V and 12 bases from J, the junction kept 13 bases outside the gene matches. The chain's CDR3 is CASSSGDRGSTEYF. The CDR3 DNA reads TGTGCCAGCAGTTCCGGAGACAGGGGATCAACCGAGTACTTC.

The chain couples TRBV7-9 to TRBJ1-1, with D perhaps TRBD1 (6 bases). CDR1 is SEHNR, CDR2 FQNEAQ, per germline (reference sequence). This CDR3 has 14 amino acids. V was trimmed by 5 bases and J by 3 bases, leaving 13 bases between them. The CDR3 reads CASSLQGRDTEAFF. CDR3 bases: TGTGCCAGCAGCCTTCAGGGGCGGGACACTGAAGCTTTCTTT.

Written as DNA, the CDR3 is TGTGCCAGCAGCTTAGTCGGGGGGAACGCTTTCTTT. Its translation is CASSLVGGNAFF. This sequence joins TRBV11-2 and TRBJ1-1; TRBD1 might be the D (5 bases). The CDR3 runs to 12 residues. V gave up 1 base and J gave up 11 bases, with 11 bases separating them. Per the germline V gene, CDR1 is SGHAT and CDR2 is FQNNGV.

This chain links TRBV10-1 with TRBJ2-3; the D call may be TRBD1 or TRBD2 (5 bases each). Germline assignment: CDR1 WNHNN and CDR2 SYGVQD (reference sequence). CDR3 length: 17 amino acids. V lost 0 bases and J lost 1, with 14 bases in between. The CDR3 nucleotides read TGCGCCAGCAGTGAGTCTTTTGGGCAGGGAGGCACAGATACGCAGTATTTT. Protein product: CASSESFGQGGTDTQYF.

This chain links TRBV7-2 with TRBJ1-1, with D unclear. This CDR3 spans 11 amino acids. Germline CDR1 and CDR2: SGHTA and FQGNSA. V gave up 6 bases and J gave up 7 bases, with 9 bases separating them. CDR3 bases: TGTGCCAGCAGTCCCTACTATGAAGCTTTCTTT. This encodes CASSPYYEAFF.

The sample holds one count of this clonotype. V and J are TRBV7-3 and TRBJ1-6; D is uncertain. The V end lost 2 bases, the J end lost 8 bases, and 7 bases lay between the germline ends. The CDR3 is 13 amino acids. CDR1 and CDR2 (germline): SGHTA, FQGTGA. For the CDR3, the DNA is TGTGCCAGCAGCTTAGATACGGATTCACCCCTCCACTTT. Its protein product is CASSLDTDSPLHF. Full variable domain (rest looked up from reference TRBV7-3 and TRBJ1-6): GAGVSQTPSNKVTEKGKYVELRCDPISGHTALYWYRQSLGQGPEFLIYFQGTGAADDSGLPNDRFFAVRPEGSVSTLKIQRTERGDSAVYLCASSLDTDSPLHFGNGTRLTVT.

This clonotype was seen only a few times. The chain links TRBV7-8 to TRBJ2-3, with D tentatively TRBD1 (5 bases). Germline assignment: CDR1 SGHVS and CDR2 FQNEAQ. V gave up 1 base and J gave up 2 bases, with 13 bases separating them. The CDR3 runs to 16 residues. The CDR3: CASSLVSGHSTDTQYF. DNA for the CDR3: TGTGCCAGCAGCTTAGTTTCTGGACACTCCACAGATACGCAGTATTTT.

The rearrangement links TRBV20-1 to TRBJ1-2; TRBD1 is a possible D gene (5 bases). Trimming stripped 5 bases from V and 5 bases from J, with 18 bases between. The CDR3 totals 14 residues. The germline CDR1 and CDR2 sequences are DFQATT and SNEGSKA (reference sequence). CDR3 sequence reads: CSAELISGGYGYTF. CDR3 DNA: TGCAGTGCTGAGCTAATATCCGGGGGGTATGGCTACACCTTC.

The chain is built from TRBV6-1 and TRBJ1-5; a weak D match, TRBD1 (5 bases). This CDR3 region has 12 residues. Trimming pared 7 bases from V and 7 bases from J, leaving 11 bases between. Germline V gene data show CDR1 as MNHNS and CDR2 as SASEGT. Here the CDR3 DNA reads TGTGCCAGCATGTGGGGCCGGCAGCCCCAGCATTTT. Its protein product is CASMWGRQPQHF.

This rearrangement joins TRBV10-3 to TRBJ2-5; 7 bases line up with TRBD1. The V gene end was trimmed by 6 bases and the J gene end by 2 bases; junction bases not matched to a gene: 9. The length of the CDR3 is 15 residues. Germline lookup yields CDR1 ENHRY and CDR2 SYGVKD. In DNA form, the CDR3 reads TGTGCCATCAGCCCCGGGACAGCACCACAAGAGACCCAGTACTTC. This translates into CAISPGTAPQETQYF.

A note on this clonotype: This CDR3 fails to terminate in the conserved phenylalanine or tryptophan, so it likely reflects a read error. This sequence joins TRBV7-2 and TRBJ2-1; TRBD2 agrees at 10 bases. The CDR3 is made up of 16 amino acids. J was trimmed by 3 bases and V by 4 bases; bases with no gene match: 6. Germline V gives CDR1 SGHTA, CDR2 FQGNSA. The CDR3 loop reads CASSSRLAGVYNEQFL. In nucleotides, the CDR3 is TGTGCCAGCAGCTCTCGTCTAGCGGGGGTCTACAATGAGCAGTTCCTC.

The CDR3 is CASTSTGTLRGEAFF. In DNA, the CDR3 is TGTGCCAGCACTTCAACCGGGACCCTCAGGGGTGAAGCTTTCTTT. The chain carries TRBV6-1 and TRBJ1-1, with D perhaps matching TRBD1 (6 bases). The CDR3 contains 15 residues. CDR1 is MNHNS, CDR2 SASEGT, per germline. V was clipped by 7 bases and J by 7 bases, with 22 bases between them.

This clonotype was detected a few times. The chain links TRBV20-1 to TRBJ1-5; no clear D gene. This CDR3 contains 14 residues. CDR1 is DFQATT and CDR2 is SNEGSKA in the germline V gene (reference sequence). V lost 4 bases, J lost 3 bases, and 13 bases lay in between. CDR3 residues: CSANSDFSNQPQHF. In DNA form, the CDR3 reads TGCAGTGCTAACAGCGACTTCTCCAATCAGCCCCAGCATTTT.

This clonotype was detected only a few times. V is TRBV12-5 and J is TRBJ2-5; D gene uncertain. V lost 5 bases and J lost 5, with 15 bases in between. The germline V gene encodes CDR1 LGHNT and CDR2 FRNRAP. This CDR3 contains 14 residues. In DNA form, the CDR3 reads TGTGCTAGTGGTCCCCCAGCTGTTTGGGAGACCCAGTACTTC. This translates into CASGPPAVWETQYF.

This rearrangement joins TRBV24-1 to TRBJ2-3; 8 nucleotides align to TRBD2. Germline trimming cut 1 base from V and 3 bases from J; bases unmatched to any gene: 8. CDR3 length: 17 residues. Germline CDR1 KGHDR, CDR2 SFDVKD. CDR3 sequence reads: CATSDFKRGRQTDTQYF. The CDR3 DNA reads TGTGCCACCAGTGATTTTAAGCGGGGGCGCCAGACAGATACGCAGTATTTT.

Comment on this clonotype: One junction end does not reproduce the germline sequence, and a read error may be involved. The chain uses TRBV6-5 and TRBJ1-2; 8 bases match TRBD1. CDR1 MNHEY and CDR2 SVGAGI come from the germline V gene. The CDR3 is 14 residues long. DNA of the CDR3: TGCGCCAGCAGTTCGACAGGGGTCGGCTATGGCTACACCTTC. Its translation: CASSSTGVGYGYTF.

This clonotype was detected once. V is TRBV2 and J is TRBJ2-5, with 8 bases aligning to TRBD1. The length of the CDR3 is 15 residues. Trimming removed 4 bases from V and 5 bases from J; junction bases left unmatched: 9. Looked up from germline, CDR1 is SNHLY and CDR2 is FYNNEI. This CDR3 reads CASSGPQGVLETQYF. CDR3 coding DNA: TGTGCCAGCAGTGGCCCACAGGGGGTATTGGAGACCCAGTACTTC.

This clonotype was recorded a few times. The chain carries TRBV15 and TRBJ1-5, with 8 bases lining up with TRBD1. Germline V gives CDR1 LNHNV, CDR2 YYDKDF (reference sequence). The CDR3 is 16 amino acids. Losses at the gene ends were 0 bases for V and 2 bases for J; bases not matched to a gene: 3. The CDR3 spells CATSRETGAGNQPQHF. Written as DNA, the CDR3 is TGTGCCACCAGCAGAGAGACAGGGGCTGGCAATCAGCCCCAGCATTTT.

The V call is TRBV2, the J call TRBJ1-1, with D possibly matching TRBD1 (6 bases). V lost 3 bases, J lost 4 bases, and 15 bases lay in between. The CDR3 totals 15 residues. CDR1 and CDR2 from the germline V gene are SNHLY and FYNNEI. The CDR3 here is CASSDTGPSSTEAFF. The DNA for the CDR3 is TGTGCCAGCAGTGATACAGGGCCTTCGTCCACTGAAGCTTTCTTT.

The chain links TRBV20-1 to TRBJ1-5, with D possibly matching TRBD1 (6 bases). The CDR3 has 13 amino acids. The V end lost 5 bases, the J end lost 1 base, and 9 bases lay between the germline ends. Germline CDR1 DFQATT, CDR2 SNEGSKA (reference sequence). DNA of the CDR3: TGCAGTGCTTCAGGGGTAAGCAATCAGCCCCAGCATTTT. Amino acids: CSASGVSNQPQHF.

The V and J genes are TRBV2 and TRBJ1-1; D remains ambiguous. CDR1 and CDR2 from the germline V gene are SNHLY and FYNNEI. The CDR3 is made up of 11 amino acids. V shed 4 bases and J shed 8 bases, with 8 bases lying between them. The CDR3 sequence: CASSVAAEAFF. CDR3 coding DNA: TGTGCCAGCAGTGTGGCAGCCGAAGCTTTCTTT.

This chain links TRBV7-3 with TRBJ1-5, with a tentative D call TRBD1 (5 bases). This CDR3 region has 16 residues. From germline, CDR1 is SGHTA and CDR2 FQGTGA. V was clipped by 5 bases and J by 7 bases, with 21 bases between them. This chain's CDR3 is CASSPAGGGGDQPQHF. The CDR3 DNA sequence: TGTGCCAGCAGCCCAGCCGGCGGTGGAGGGGACCAGCCCCAGCATTTT.

The rearrangement uses TRBV12-3 or TRBV12-4 and TRBJ1-1; D ambiguous. CDR3 length: 17 amino acids. V lost 2 bases, J lost 1 base, and 17 bases lay in between. CDR3 sequence: CASSLLLPWGWNTEAFF. The CDR3 coding sequence is TGTGCCAGCAGTTTACTCCTCCCGTGGGGATGGAACACTGAAGCTTTCTTT.

V usage is TRBV5-6 and J usage is TRBJ2-7; 7 positions match TRBD1. V shed 2 bases, J shed 6 bases, and the junction held 5 bases outside the gene matches. The germline V gene encodes CDR1 SGHDT and CDR2 YYEEEE. This CDR3 has 13 residues. The CDR3 sequence is CASSFSGGGEQYF. Written as DNA, the CDR3 is TGTGCCAGCAGCTTTTCAGGGGGTGGCGAGCAGTACTTC.

This clonotype was counted between two and nine times. The chain uses TRBV5-4 and TRBJ2-3; TRBD2 matches at 13 bases. V lost 4 bases, J lost 3 bases, and 5 bases stayed unmatched. Germline V gene data show CDR1 as SGHNT and CDR2 as YYREEE (reference sequence). CDR3 length: 16 residues. In nucleotides, the CDR3 is TGTGCCAGCAGCAGGACTAGCGGGGGAGAGACAGATACGCAGTATTTT. The encoded protein is CASSRTSGGETDTQYF.

V usage is TRBV6-2 or TRBV6-3 and J usage is TRBJ1-5, with a possible D match to TRBD1 (6 bases). The CDR3 contains 16 residues. Trimming shortened V by 6 bases and J by 4 bases, and 19 bases separated the two germline ends. Germline V gives CDR1 MNHEY, CDR2 SVGEGT. The CDR3 nucleotides read TGTGCCAGCAGACGCTCGTCCGGGACACCGAATCAGCCCCAGCATTTT. This translates into CASRRSSGTPNQPQHF.